This record concerns one T cell receptor beta chain sequence. This sample stems from a study of T-cell reconstitution after alpha-beta-depleted transplantation in children. The authors prepared the TCRbeta library with unique molecular identifiers. From the PCR reads, TCRdb called clonotypes with MiXCR, one entry per CDR3 protein. The table has around 600,000 distinct CDR3 sequences, about 10% seen once; the top ten hold less than 5%. The ends were cut back, 1 base at V and 3 bases at J, with 23 bases in the middle. The CDR3 spans 18 residues. Germline CDR1 is DFQATT and CDR2 is SNEGSKA (reference sequence).

This sequence joins TRBV20-1 and TRBJ2-3; D possibly corresponds to TRBD2 (6 bases). The source material was PBMCs from the stem cell graft donor, sampled from the stem cell graft. This receptor was identified in a human donor who donated a stem cell graft to a child with acute myeloid leukemia. The CDR3 DNA reads TGCAGTGCTAGAGGGGCCCCCGGGACTGGCTTCGGAACAGATACGCAGTATTTT. Protein sequence: CSARGAPGTGFGTDTQYF.